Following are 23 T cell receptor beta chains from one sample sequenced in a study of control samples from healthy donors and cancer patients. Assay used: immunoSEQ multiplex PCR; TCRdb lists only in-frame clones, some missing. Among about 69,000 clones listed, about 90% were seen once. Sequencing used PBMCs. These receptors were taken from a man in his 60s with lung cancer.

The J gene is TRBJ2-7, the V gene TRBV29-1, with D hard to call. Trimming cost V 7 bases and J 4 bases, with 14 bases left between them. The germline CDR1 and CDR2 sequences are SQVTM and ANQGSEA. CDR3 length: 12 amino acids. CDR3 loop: CSAVVGPYEQYV. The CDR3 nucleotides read TGCAGCGCCGTGGTGGGCCCTTACGAGCAGTACGTC.

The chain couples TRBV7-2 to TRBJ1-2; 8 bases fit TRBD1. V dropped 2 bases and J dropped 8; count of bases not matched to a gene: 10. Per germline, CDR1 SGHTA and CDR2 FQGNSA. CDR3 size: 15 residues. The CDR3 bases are TGTGCCAGCAGCTTACAGCAGGGGGCAGAAAGCGGCTACACCTTC. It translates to CASSLQQGAESGYTF.

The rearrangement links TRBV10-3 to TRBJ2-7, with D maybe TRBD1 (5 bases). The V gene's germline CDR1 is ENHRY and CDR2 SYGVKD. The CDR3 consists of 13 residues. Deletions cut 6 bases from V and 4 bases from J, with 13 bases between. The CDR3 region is CAIRAQDKYEQYV. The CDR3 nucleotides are TGTGCCATCAGAGCCCAGGACAAATACGAGCAGTACGTC.

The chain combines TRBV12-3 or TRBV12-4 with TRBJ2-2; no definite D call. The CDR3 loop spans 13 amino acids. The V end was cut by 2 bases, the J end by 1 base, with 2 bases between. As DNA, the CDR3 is TGTGCCAGCAGTTTATGGAACACCGGGGAGCTGTTTTTT. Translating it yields CASSLWNTGELFF.

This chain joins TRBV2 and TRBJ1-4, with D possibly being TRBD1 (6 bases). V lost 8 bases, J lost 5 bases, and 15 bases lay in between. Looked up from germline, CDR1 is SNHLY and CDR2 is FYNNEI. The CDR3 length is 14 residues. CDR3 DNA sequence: TGTGCCAGCCAAAACCGGGGGCGGAATGAAAAACTGTTTTTT. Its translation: CASQNRGRNEKLFF.

The CDR3 nucleotides read TGTGCCAGCTCACCAGGGGGGGCGGCTGAAAAACTGTTTTTT. Protein: CASSPGGAAEKLFF. The chain has TRBV18 and TRBJ1-4; D may be TRBD1 (6 bases). The CDR3 contains 14 residues. Trimming removed 2 bases from V and 7 bases from J, with 11 bases in between. Germline V CDR1 and CDR2: KGHSH, LQKENI.

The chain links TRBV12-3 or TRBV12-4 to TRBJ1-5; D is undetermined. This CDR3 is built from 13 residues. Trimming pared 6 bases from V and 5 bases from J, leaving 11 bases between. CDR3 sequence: CASSLKTYQPQHF. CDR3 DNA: TGTGCCAGCAGCCTAAAAACCTATCAGCCCCAGCATTTT.

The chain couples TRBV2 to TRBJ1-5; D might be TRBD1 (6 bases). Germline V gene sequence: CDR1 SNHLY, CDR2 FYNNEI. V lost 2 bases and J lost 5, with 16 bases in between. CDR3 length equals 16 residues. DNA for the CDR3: TGTGCCAGCAGTGAAAGCGGGGGGCGAGGGGATCAGCCCCAGCATTTT. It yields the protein CASSESGGRGDQPQHF.

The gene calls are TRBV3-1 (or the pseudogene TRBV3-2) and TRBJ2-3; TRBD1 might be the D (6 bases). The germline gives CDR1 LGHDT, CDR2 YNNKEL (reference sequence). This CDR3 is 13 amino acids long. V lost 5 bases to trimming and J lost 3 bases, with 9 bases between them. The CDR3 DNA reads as TGTGCCAGCAGCTACAGGGAGACAGATACGCAGTATTTT. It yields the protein CASSYRETDTQYF.

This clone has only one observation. CDR3 sequence reads: CASSVLEKLFF. The CDR3 DNA is TGTGCCAGCAGTGTACTCGAAAAACTGTTTTTT. The chain carries TRBV6-6 and TRBJ1-4; D gene uncertain. V lost 5 bases, J lost 8 bases, and 6 bases lay in between. The germline V gene has CDR1 MNHNY and CDR2 SVGAGI (reference sequence). The CDR3 contains 11 residues.

CDR3 nucleotide sequence: TGTGCCAGCAGTGAACTAGCGGGGGTCCCCCGGTTCTTC. Encoded protein: CASSELAGVPRFF. The chain recombines TRBV6-4 with TRBJ2-1; the match to TRBD2 covers 11 bases. This CDR3 contains 13 residues. Trimming cost V 3 bases and J 15 bases; bases outside gene matches: 7. Per germline, CDR1 MRHNA and CDR2 SNTAGT.

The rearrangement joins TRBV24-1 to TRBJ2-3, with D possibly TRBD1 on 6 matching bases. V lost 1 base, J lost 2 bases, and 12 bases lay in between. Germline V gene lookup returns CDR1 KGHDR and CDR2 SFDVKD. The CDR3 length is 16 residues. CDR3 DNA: TGTGCCACCAGTGATTTCCGACAGGACTCCACAGATACGCAGTATTTT. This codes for CATSDFRQDSTDTQYF.

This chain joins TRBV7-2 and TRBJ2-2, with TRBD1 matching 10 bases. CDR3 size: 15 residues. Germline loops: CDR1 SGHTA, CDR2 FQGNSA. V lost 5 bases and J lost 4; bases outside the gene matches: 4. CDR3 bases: TGTGCCAGCAGCAACAGGGACAGGGGCACCGGGGAGCTGTTTTTT. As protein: CASSNRDRGTGELFF.

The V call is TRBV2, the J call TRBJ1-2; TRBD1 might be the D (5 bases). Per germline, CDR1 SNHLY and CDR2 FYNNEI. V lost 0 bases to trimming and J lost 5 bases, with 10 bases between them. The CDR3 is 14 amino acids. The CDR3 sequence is CASSEATGGYGYTF. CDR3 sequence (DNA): TGTGCCAGCAGTGAAGCAACAGGTGGATATGGCTACACCTTC.

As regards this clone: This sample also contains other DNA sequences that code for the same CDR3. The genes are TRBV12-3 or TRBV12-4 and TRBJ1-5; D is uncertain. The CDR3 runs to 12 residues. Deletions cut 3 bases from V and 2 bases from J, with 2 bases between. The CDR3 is CASSFGNQPQHF. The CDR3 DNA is TGTGCCAGCAGTTTCGGCAATCAGCCCCAGCATTTT.

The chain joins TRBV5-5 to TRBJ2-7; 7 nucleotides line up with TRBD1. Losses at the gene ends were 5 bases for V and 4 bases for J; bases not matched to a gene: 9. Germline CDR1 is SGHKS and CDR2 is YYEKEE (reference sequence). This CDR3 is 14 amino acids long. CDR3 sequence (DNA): TGTGCCAGCAGGGAACCGGGACAGATATACGAGCAGTACGTC. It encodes CASREPGQIYEQYV.

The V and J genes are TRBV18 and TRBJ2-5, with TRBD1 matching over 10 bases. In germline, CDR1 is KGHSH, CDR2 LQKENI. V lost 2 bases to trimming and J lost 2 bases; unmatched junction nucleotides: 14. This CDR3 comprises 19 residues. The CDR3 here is CASSPNRDRGLGAQETQYF. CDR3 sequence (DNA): TGTGCCAGCTCACCAAACCGGGACAGGGGATTGGGCGCGCAAGAGACCCAGTACTTC.

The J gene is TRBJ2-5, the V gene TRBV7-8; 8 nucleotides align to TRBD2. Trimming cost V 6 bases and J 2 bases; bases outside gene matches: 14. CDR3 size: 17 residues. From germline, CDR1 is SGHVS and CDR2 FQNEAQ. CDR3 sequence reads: CASSRRSGGVGQETQYF. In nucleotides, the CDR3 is TGTGCCAGCAGTCGGAGAAGCGGGGGTGTGGGACAAGAGACCCAGTACTTC.

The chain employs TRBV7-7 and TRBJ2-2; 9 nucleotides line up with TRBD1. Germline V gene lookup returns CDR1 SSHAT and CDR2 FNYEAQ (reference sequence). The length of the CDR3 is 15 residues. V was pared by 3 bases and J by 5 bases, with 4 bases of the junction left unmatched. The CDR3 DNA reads TGTGCCAGCAGCTTGGACAGGGGAGATACCGGGGAGCTGTTTTTT. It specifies CASSLDRGDTGELFF.

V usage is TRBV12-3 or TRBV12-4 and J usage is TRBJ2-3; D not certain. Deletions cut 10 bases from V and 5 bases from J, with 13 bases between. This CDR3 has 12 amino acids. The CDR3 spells CATRAVGDTQYF. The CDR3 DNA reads TGTGCCACACGGGCAGTGGGAGATACGCAGTATTTT.

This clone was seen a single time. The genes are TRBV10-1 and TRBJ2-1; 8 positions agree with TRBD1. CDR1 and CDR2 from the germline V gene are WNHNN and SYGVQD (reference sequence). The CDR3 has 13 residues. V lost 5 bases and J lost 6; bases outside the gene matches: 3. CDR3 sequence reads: CASSRTGLNEQFF. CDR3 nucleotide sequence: TGCGCCAGCAGTCGGACAGGGCTCAATGAGCAGTTCTTC.

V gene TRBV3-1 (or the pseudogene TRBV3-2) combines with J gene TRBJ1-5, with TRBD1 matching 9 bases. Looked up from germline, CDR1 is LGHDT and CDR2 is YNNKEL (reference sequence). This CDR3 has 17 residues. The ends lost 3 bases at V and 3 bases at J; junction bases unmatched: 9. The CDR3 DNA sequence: TGTGCCAGCAGCCACTACTCTGGACAGGGGAACAATCAGCCCCAGCATTTT. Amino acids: CASSHYSGQGNNQPQHF.

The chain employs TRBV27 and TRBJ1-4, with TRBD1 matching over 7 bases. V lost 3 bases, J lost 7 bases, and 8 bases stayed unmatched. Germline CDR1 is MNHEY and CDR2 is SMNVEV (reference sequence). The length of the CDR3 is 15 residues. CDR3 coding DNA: TGTGCCAGCAGTTTCAACTCCGGGACAGTTGAAAAACTGTTTTTT. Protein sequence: CASSFNSGTVEKLFF.